The clone carrying this TCR beta chain was counted many times. Antigen unknown. The entry originates in a study of blood T cells in healthy people across ages. The study's findings and limits: Getting older went along with TCR beta diversity per million T cells dropping roughly linearly. The authors considered diversity estimates from one million T cells to be underestimates. Unsorted PBMCs prevented conclusive naive versus antigen-experienced comparison.

There are 12 residues in the CDR3. Trimming stripped 4 bases from V and 5 bases from J, with 7 bases between. The V gene's germline CDR1 is SGHRS and CDR2 YFSETQ. Together with a sample-barcoded 5' primer, a J-beta primer mix was included in a second PCR lasting roughly 6 to 12 cycles. TCRdb passed the 5' RACE reads through MiXCR, listing each CDR3 protein once. The table has 1,100,000 or so distinct CDR3 sequences, 45% seen once. The rearrangement uses TRBV5-1 and TRBJ2-1; D unclear. The receptor was derived from a woman in her fifties or sixties in good health. Sequenced material: blood. For the CDR3, the DNA is TGCGCCAGCAGCCTGACTGACAATGAGCAGTTCTTC. Amino acid sequence: CASSLTDNEQFF.